Given below is one T cell receptor (beta chain) in context. Its antigen is still unknown. Nothing much larger sits one base from this clone, and base qualities are not available. TCR CDR3 regions were amplified from genomic DNA by multiplex PCR using the deep immunoSEQ assay. Extracted genomic DNA from each cell subset was spread evenly across all wells of several immunoSEQ 96-well plates, with each plate serving as a replicate. Each replicate PCR for sorted subsets received around 0.2 ug genomic DNA, equal to about 30,000 T cell genomes. The purified libraries were quantified using a Qubit 3.0 fluorometer, sized with a Bioanalyzer 2100, and then quantified again using the KAPA Library Quantification kit. A separate single-read 150-cycle Illumina NextSeq 550 flow cell was used to sequence each immunoSEQ 96-well plate. Turning to the authors' computational methods: Because the immunoSEQ output held only junctional sequences and lacked quality scores, the filtering could not match the filtering applied to full-length reads. To assign V/J genes and CDR3, sequences were annotated using PyIR, a Python wrapper for IgBLAST v1.9, with IMGT germline references. Reads with weak V/J assignments (E-value above 1e-6), missing CDR3, stop codons, out-of-frame junctions, or ambiguous translated residues were removed. V3J clonotypes were defined as sequences sharing the same inferred V gene, J gene, and CDR3 amino acid sequence. To compute the percentage overlap between repertoires, the number of shared unique clonotypes was divided by the size of the smaller repertoire. RTK rarefaction, the Chao1 estimator, and Recon v2.1 estimates of unobserved clonotypes were used to assess repertoire richness. Generation probabilities were computed with OLGA for all TCRbeta clonotypes obtained by the gDNA method from several donors. The table comes from immuneACCESS by way of TCRdb, which keeps in-frame sequences with V and J called. Part of the clones is missing from these tables; in studies checked, under half for an unresolved V gene and the rest for unknown reasons. V, J and clone size are taken as reported in that table, and D and trimming were inferred from the DNA itself. This sample gives about 820,000 clones in total; 80% to 95% of them show up just once. Together, the top ten hold less than 25% of the sample.

The data were taken from a study of shared clonotypes between healthy human individuals (dated by TCRdb to the early 2020s). Context from the whole study: The cohort included three men and a couple of women between 18 and 49 years of age. The study deeply sequenced blood TCR repertoires of about 5 healthy adults to estimate repertoire size and the extent of clonotype sharing between individuals. For each donor, CD4 naive and CD4 memory were each run on three plates, CD8 naive on two plates, and CD8 memory on one plate. Libraries were prepared and TCR repertoires were sequenced by different laboratories using diverse techniques, in order to increase sequencing depth and limit assay-specific biases. Between about 0.85 and 10 billion PBMCs per donor were obtained by leukapheresis. The research as a whole found: Based on pairwise subsampling, the degree of clonotype sharing among donors was expected to be affected by sequencing depth. Rarefaction of sorted-subset datasets indicated incomplete sequencing despite the large sequencing depth. About 4.5% of naive CD4, 3.5% of naive CD8, around 2.3% of memory CD4, and about 0.4% of memory CD8 clonotypes were shared across four donors. Sampling was restricted to blood, and TCR repertoires in tissue are likely to differ from TCR repertoires in blood. Because the study included a small number of donors, the genetic and exposure-history diversity represented was limited. Compared with non-shared clonotypes, the clonotypes found in all four sorted-subset donors had higher generation probabilities. Estimated clonotype richness was generally larger for naive than for memory subsets.

The germline V gene yields MDHEN for CDR1 and SYDVKM for CDR2. V is pruned by 4 bases and J by 0 bases, leaving 6 bases of the junction without a gene match. The CDR3 has 16 amino acids, counting the end cysteine and phenylalanine. The kept DNA is CDR3 alone, 48 bases in frame from the first base. CD8 naive samples were obtained by positive selection for CCR7 among CD45RO-negative cells, yielding a CD45RA+CCR7+ population from which TemRA cells were excluded. Donors were healthy HIV-negative adults with no recently reported acute infections or vaccinations. Only Caucasian adults living in Nashville, Tennessee, USA were represented among the donors. Blood was collected by leukapheresis, and PBMCs were isolated by Ficoll-Histopaque density gradient centrifugation and then cryopreserved in liquid nitrogen vapor phase. Analytical flow cytometry was used to check the purity and quantity of every magnetically sorted T cell population. From each sorted fraction, genomic DNA was isolated and quantified by UV absorbance on a Nanodrop 2000c.

Sequencing was performed on naive CD8+ T cells sorted from blood. The cell subset or site label, as the study defines it: CD45RA+CCR7+. The chain uses TRBV28 and TRBJ2-1; the junction holds 7 bases that match TRBD2. The TCR sequence derives from a man under 40 in good health. The sequenced DNA is TGTGCCAGCAGTTCAGGAGGCGGGAGCTCCTACAATGAGCAGTTCTTC. It translates as CASSSGGGSSYNEQFF.